This TCR beta chain appears in the sequencing data of a study of T cells in Graves' hyperthyroidism and ophthalmopathy. Study as a whole: Sampling of peripheral blood happened at initial diagnosis, prior to any treatment. Broader study findings: Blood shared most expanded thyroid clonotypes above 0.001.

Amplified TCR beta CDR3 regions derived from RNA transcripts. Initially, a first-round RT-PCR of the TCR CDR3 employed the HTBI primer set. TCRdb recomputed calls from the multiplex PCR reads with MiXCR, one row per CDR3 protein. Seen here are 450,000 to 500,000 distinct CDR3 sequences, 22% observed once, and the top ten hold around 47%. Germline assignment: CDR1 KGHSH and CDR2 LQKENI. V was pared by 3 bases and J by 1 base, with 10 bases between. The length of the CDR3 is 14 residues. This clonotype was detected only a few times. The antigen remains unidentified. This sequence was found in a woman in her sixties or seventies with Graves' ophthalmopathy. This sequence joins TRBV18 and TRBJ2-7; possible D gene TRBD2, 6 bases. Material: blood. CDR3 bases: TGTGCCAGCTCACCTGTGGGGGGTTCCTACGAGCAGTACTTC. Protein sequence: CASSPVGGSYEQYF.